This is a list of T cell receptor beta chains from one sample in a study of T cell clonotyping in hematopoietic cell transplantation. TCRdb keeps only in-frame clones here, not all; method: immunoSEQ multiplex PCR. This sample has some 50,000 clones; about four fifths occur once, and the top ten carry approximately 4.9%. This specimen was peripheral blood mononuclear cells, taken before stem cell transplant. The receptor set was obtained from a man in his 60s with myelodysplastic syndrome. Some clones in this sample may be carry-over from other donors' samples. The CDR3 runs from the conserved cysteine through the conserved F or W. D genes are given only for firm matches. Some rows mark clone size as missing; the rest say once, few, many or name a class of expanded clone.

NA,NA,TRBJ1-5,TRBV30,CACDDSNQPQHF,TGTGCCTGCGATGATAGCAATCAGCCCCAGCATTTT
NA,TRBD2,TRBJ2-3,TRBV7-9,CASSPGASGGADTQYF,TGTGCCAGCAGCCCCGGGGCTAGCGGGGGGGCAGATACGCAGTATTTT
NA,NA,TRBJ1-5,TRBV6-1,CASSDSYQPQHF,TGTGCCAGCAGTGATTCGTATCAGCCCCAGCATTTT
once,NA,TRBJ2-7,TRBV11-2,CASSLVPHVYEQYF,TGTGCCAGCAGCTTAGTTCCTCATGTCTACGAGCAGTACTTC
NA,NA,TRBJ2-6,TRBV2,CASSGFRMVSGANVLTF,TGTGCCAGCAGTGGTTTTCGGATGGTCTCTGGGGCCAACGTCCTGACTTTC
few,TRBD1,TRBJ1-6,TRBV5-6,CASSTGTGVRNSPLHF,TGTGCCAGCAGCACGGGAACAGGGGTTAGGAATTCACCCCTCCACTTT
once,NA,TRBJ1-2,TRBV9,CASYSSHYGYTF,TGTGCCAGCTACAGTAGCCACTATGGCTACACCTTC
NA,TRBD2,TRBJ2-5,TRBV6-1,CASRRTSLTETQYF,TGTGCCAGCAGAAGGACTAGCTTGACAGAGACCCAGTACTTC
NA,NA,TRBJ2-3,TRBV10-2,CASRGLSTDTQYF,TGCGCCAGCAGGGGACTTTCTACAGATACGCAGTATTTT
NA,NA,TRBJ1-6,TRBV18,CASSDIGPGDNSPLHF,TGTGCCAGCTCCGATATCGGGCCAGGGGATAATTCACCCCTCCACTTT
NA,NA,TRBJ1-2,TRBV4-3,CASSQPEVGTGYYGYTF,TGCGCCAGCAGCCAACCGGAAGTCGGGACTGGCTACTATGGCTACACCTTC
NA,TRBD1,TRBJ2-7,TRBV29-1,CSVVPGQGYEQYF,TGCAGCGTCGTGCCGGGACAGGGTTACGAGCAGTACTTC
NA,NA,TRBJ2-3,TRBV7-9,CASSQGSTDTQYF,TGTGCCAGCAGCCAAGGTAGCACAGATACGCAGTATTTT
once,TRBD2,TRBJ2-5,TRBV25-1,CASSGGALETQYF,TGTGCCAGCAGCGGGGGGGCCTTGGAGACCCAGTACTTC
NA,NA,TRBJ2-6,TRBV4-3,CASSQDPASGANVLTF,TGCGCCAGCAGCCAAGATCCGGCCTCTGGGGCCAACGTCCTGACTTTC
NA,NA,TRBJ2-1,TRBV7-9,CASSLERGGSYNEQFF,TGTGCCAGCAGCTTAGAGAGGGGGGGGTCCTACAATGAGCAGTTCTTC
NA,NA,TRBJ2-5,TRBV19,CASSRTRGETQYF,TGTGCCAGTAGTAGGACCCGAGGGGAGACCCAGTACTTC
NA,NA,TRBJ2-7,TRBV10-1,CASSVSGIMHEQYF,TGCGCCAGCAGTGTGTCAGGGATCATGCACGAGCAGTACTTC
few,NA,TRBJ2-6,TRBV11-2,CASSSPRVPGANVLTF,TGTGCCAGCAGCTCCCCCAGGGTTCCCGGGGCCAACGTCCTGACTTTC
NA,NA,TRBJ1-3,TRBV19,CASSIDHSGNTIYF,TGTGCCAGTAGTATAGACCACTCTGGAAACACCATATATTTT
few,TRBD1,TRBJ1-1,TRBV10-3,CAISEDRVTGGDTEAFF,TGTGCCATCAGTGAGGACAGGGTAACAGGAGGGGACACTGAAGCTTTCTTT
NA,NA,TRBJ2-2,TRBV7-3,CASSLIEQPTGELFF,TGTGCCAGCAGCTTAATAGAGCAGCCCACCGGGGAGCTGTTTTTT
NA,TRBD1,TRBJ2-1,TRBV2,CASSTDREPYNEQFF,TGTGCCAGCAGCACGGACAGGGAACCCTACAATGAGCAGTTCTTC
NA,TRBD1,TRBJ1-2,TRBV4-1,CASSQYSDRASGYTF,TGCGCCAGCAGCCAATACTCGGACAGGGCATCTGGCTACACCTTC
NA,TRBD1,TRBJ2-1,TRBV6-6,CASSTPGQGNEQFF,TGTGCCAGCAGTACTCCGGGACAGGGGAATGAGCAGTTCTTC
NA,TRBD1,TRBJ1-1,TRBV6-5,CASSYSPQGALRAFF,TGTGCCAGCAGTTACTCGCCCCAGGGGGCGTTGAGAGCTTTCTTT
NA,NA,TRBJ2-7,TRBV7-2,CASSPRVSGDHEQYF,TGTGCCAGCAGCCCAAGGGTGTCGGGCGACCACGAGCAGTACTTC
NA,NA,TRBJ2-2,TRBV7-2,CASTSEAGTGELFF,TGTGCCAGCACCTCTGAAGCGGGCACCGGGGAGCTGTTTTTT
few,NA,TRBJ1-2,TRBV27,CASSFTPNYGYTF,TGTGCCAGCAGTTTCACACCTAACTATGGCTACACCTTC
NA,NA,TRBJ1-2,TRBV28,CASSFTGYGYTF,TGTGCCAGCAGTTTTACCGGCTATGGCTACACCTTC
once,NA,TRBJ2-1,TRBV29-1,CSGWRRNEQFF,TGCAGCGGCTGGCGTCGAAATGAGCAGTTCTTC
NA,NA,TRBJ2-1,TRBV7-6,CASSPPLDEQFF,TGTGCCAGCAGCCCGCCGCTTGATGAGCAGTTCTTC
NA,TRBD1,TRBJ2-5,TRBV19,CASSIAGQGRETQYF,TGTGCCAGTAGTATAGCCGGACAGGGTCGAGAGACCCAGTACTTC
NA,NA,TRBJ2-2,TRBV2,CASSPLLGGPGWNTGELFF,TGTGCCAGCAGCCCCCTGCTAGGAGGACCTGGTTGGAACACCGGGGAGCTGTTTTTT
NA,NA,TRBJ2-7,TRBV19,CATRKAYEQYF,TGTGCCACTAGGAAAGCCTACGAGCAGTACTTC
NA,TRBD1,TRBJ2-2,TRBV19,CATKGQKMNTGELFF,TGTGCCACCAAGGGACAGAAGATGAACACCGGGGAGCTGTTTTTT
NA,TRBD2,TRBJ2-7,TRBV7-9,CASSTPEGRENEQYF,TGTGCCAGCAGCACGCCCGAGGGGCGGGAGAACGAGCAGTACTTC
NA,TRBD1,TRBJ1-1,TRBV9,CASSGGTGWAFF,TGTGCCAGCAGCGGAGGGACAGGGTGGGCTTTCTTT
NA,NA,TRBJ1-5,TRBV5-5,CASANRDGNQPQHF,TGTGCCAGCGCGAATAGGGATGGCAATCAGCCCCAGCATTTT
NA,TRBD1,TRBJ1-6,TRBV30,CAWSPPTSGTGHSPLHF,TGTGCCTGGAGCCCTCCCACCTCCGGGACAGGCCATTCACCCCTCCACTTT
NA,NA,TRBJ2-1,TRBV25-1,CASSEWGYGYNEQFF,TGTGCCAGCAGTGAATGGGGGTACGGCTACAATGAGCAGTTCTTC
few,NA,TRBJ2-2,TRBV7-8,CASSSFTGTSTGELFF,TGTGCCAGCAGCTCATTCACCGGGACAAGCACCGGGGAGCTGTTTTTT
NA,NA,TRBJ1-2,TRBV10-3,CAISVDDVGGGYTF,TGTGCCATCAGTGTTGACGATGTGGGGGGGGGCTACACCTTC
NA,NA,TRBJ2-7,TRBV19,CASSYDPGPYEQYF,TGTGCCAGTAGTTATGATCCAGGCCCCTACGAGCAGTACTTC
once,NA,TRBJ1-1,TRBV5-1,CASSLFIGNTEAFF,TGCGCCAGCAGCTTATTTATCGGAAACACTGAAGCTTTCTTT
NA,NA,TRBJ2-2,TRBV27,CASSLIGRGRSGELFF,TGTGCCAGCAGTTTAATCGGCAGGGGAAGATCCGGGGAGCTGTTTTTT
NA,NA,TRBJ1-3,TRBV7-2,CASSLEGKNYSGNTIYF,TGTGCCAGCAGCTTAGAGGGGAAAAACTACTCTGGAAACACCATATATTTT
NA,NA,TRBJ2-7,TRBV5-6,CASRSRGSSYEQYF,TGTGCCAGCAGATCTAGGGGATCCTCCTACGAGCAGTACTTC
NA,NA,TRBJ2-7,TRBV5-1,CASSLEIRSYEQYF,TGCGCCAGCAGCTTGGAAATCAGGTCCTACGAGCAGTACTTC
few,NA,TRBJ2-2,TRBV25-1,CASSPAHREKNTGELFF,TGTGCCAGCAGTCCAGCTCACAGGGAGAAGAACACCGGGGAGCTGTTTTTT